This record covers a single T cell receptor (beta chain). Its antigen is unknown. This sample is drawn from a study of CD8 T cells in Susac syndrome. Study-level findings and limits: The relatively small number of individuals in the TCR sequencing and HLA analysis was acknowledged by the study.

It was healthy donors who served as the controls, matched for age and sex. Reverse transcription of about 0.5 to 1 ug RNA used random hexamers. Multiplex immunoSEQ PCR targeted 54 Vbeta and 13 Jbeta TCR beta segments. Each CDR3 protein is one row after TCRdb ran MiXCR on the immunoSEQ multiplex PCR reads. The data hold 95,000 or so distinct CDR3 sequences, with around 93% observed a single time. The V gene's germline CDR1 is MGHRA and CDR2 YSYEKL. The CDR3 loop spans 14 amino acids. Trimming removed 0 bases from V and 0 bases from J, with 5 bases in between. This receptor was identified in a human donor in good health. The specimen sequenced was CD8+ T cells from PBMCs. This chain connects TRBV4-1 to TRBJ1-1; D gene unclear. This CDR3 reads CASSQEGMNTEAFF. The CDR3 bases are TGCGCCAGCAGCCAAGAGGGAATGAACACTGAAGCTTTCTTT.